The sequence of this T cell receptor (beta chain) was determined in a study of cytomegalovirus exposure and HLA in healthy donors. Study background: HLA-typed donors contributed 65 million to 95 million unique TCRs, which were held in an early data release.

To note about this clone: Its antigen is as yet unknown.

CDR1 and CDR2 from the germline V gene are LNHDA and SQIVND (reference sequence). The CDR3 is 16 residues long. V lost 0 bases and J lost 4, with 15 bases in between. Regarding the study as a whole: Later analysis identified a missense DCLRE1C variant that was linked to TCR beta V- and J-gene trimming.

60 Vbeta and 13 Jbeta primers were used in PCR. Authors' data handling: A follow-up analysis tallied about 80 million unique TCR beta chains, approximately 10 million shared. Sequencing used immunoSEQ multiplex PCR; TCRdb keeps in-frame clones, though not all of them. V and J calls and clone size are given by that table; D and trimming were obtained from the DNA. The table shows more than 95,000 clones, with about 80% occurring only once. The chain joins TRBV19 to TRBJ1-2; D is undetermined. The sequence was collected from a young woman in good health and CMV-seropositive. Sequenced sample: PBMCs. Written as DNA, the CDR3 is TGTGCCAGTAGTATAGATCTCGGAGTAGGAACCTATGGCTACACCTTC. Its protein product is CASSIDLGVGTYGYTF.